The clone carrying this T cell receptor beta chain was counted only a few times. The antigen remains unidentified. The data derive from a study of T-cell memory formation after mild COVID-19. In the study overall: TCR clusters largely stayed donor specific.

MiXCR, applied by TCRdb to the 5' RACE reads, yields one record per CDR3 protein. The sample yields 90,000 to 120,000 distinct CDR3 sequences, roughly 14% seen once. Findings and caveats of the study: Whereas later expanders leaned CD4+, clones contracting day 15 to 85 showed a balanced CD4/CD8 makeup.

The sample taken for sequencing was PBMCs or a T cell subset sorted from them (not recorded which). The TCR originated in a man aged 18-30 years who had mild COVID-19 (a few samples of this study predate the infection). Cell type and time point are not known.

CDR3 nucleotides: TGCGCCAGCAGTCAAGAGAAAGGGTCCGCTTTTCGTTCCATCGGGGAGCTGTTTTTT. The encoded protein is CASSQEKGSAFRSIGELFF. This chain joins TRBV23-1 and TRBJ2-2; no clear D. TRBV23-1 counts as an open reading frame of uncertain function. This CDR3 is built from 19 residues. Trimming cost V 2 bases and J 7 bases, with 26 bases left between them.